This T cell receptor beta chain was found in a study of technical replicates of blood from several donors. The assay was immunoSEQ multiplex PCR, and TCRdb's table has in-frame clones only and misses some. Of around 69,000 clones listed, 88% are singletons. The clonotype was recovered from a human donor in good health. Some clones in this sample may be carry-over from other donors' samples. Sequenced: PBMCs.

The CDR3 spells CASSVAGQSSYNEQFF. Here the CDR3 DNA reads TGTGCCAGCAGTGTTGCGGGACAGAGCTCCTACAATGAGCAGTTCTTC. This chain uses TRBV2 with TRBJ2-1, with D possibly being TRBD1 (7 bases). Looked up from germline, CDR1 is SNHLY and CDR2 is FYNNEI. The CDR3 covers 16 residues. Trimming took 4 bases from V and 0 from J, leaving 13 bases between them. Full variable domain (outside the CDR3, taken from reference TRBV2 and TRBJ2-1): EPEVTQTPSHQVTQMGQEVILRCVPISNHLYFYWYRQILGQKVEFLVSFYNNEISEKSEIFDDQFSVERPDGSNFTLKIRSTKLEDSAMYFCASSVAGQSSYNEQFFGPGTRLTVL.